One and the same sample provided the 10 T cell receptor beta chains below, sequenced in a study of glioma-infiltrating T cells. TCR alpha and beta CDR3 regions were amplified from RNA using iRepertoire nested multiplex PCR. TCRdb itself ran the multiplex PCR reads through MiXCR, one entry per CDR3 protein. The repertoire has about 130,000 distinct CDR3 sequences, around 25% of them found once; the top ten carry around 28%. The sample taken for sequencing was glioma tissue, nonneoplastic brain tissue, or PBMCs (not recorded which). The receptor set was obtained from a human donor with low-grade glioma or glioblastoma, undergoing nonglioma brain surgery, or in good health (not recorded which).

The chain recombines TRBV14 with TRBJ2-3; no clear D gene. V was clipped by 7 bases and J by 2 bases, with 13 bases between them. The germline V gene has CDR1 SGHDN and CDR2 FVKESK. The CDR3 has 14 residues. The CDR3 is CASNPDRLTDTQYF. CDR3 nucleotides: TGTGCCAGCAACCCGGACCGACTCACAGATACGCAGTATTTT.

This clonotype was found many times. This chain uses TRBV6-1 with TRBJ2-5; 7 bases are shared with TRBD1. This CDR3 has 14 amino acids. In germline, CDR1 is MNHNS, CDR2 SASEGT. V shed 4 bases and J 2 bases; nucleotides not matched to a gene: 4. The CDR3 is CASSAQTGQETQYF. The CDR3 nucleotides read TGTGCCAGCAGTGCGCAGACAGGGCAAGAGACCCAGTACTTC.

With regard to this clonotype: Just one base apart from a much larger clone, this may be a read error. V is TRBV2 and J is TRBJ2-3, with no clear D. Germline CDR1 and CDR2: SNHLY and FYNNEI. CDR3 length equals 15 residues. V lost 9 bases and J 1 base, leaving 17 bases between the germline ends. The CDR3 DNA sequence: TGTGCCAGAAGCCCTATCAACCATCGCACAGATACGCAGTATTTT. Protein sequence: CARSPINHRTDTQYF.

The genes are TRBV11-1 and TRBJ2-1, with a possible D match to TRBD1 (6 bases). The germline CDR1 and CDR2 sequences are SGHAT and FQDESV (reference sequence). CDR3 length: 13 residues. V was trimmed by 3 bases and J by 6 bases, leaving 9 bases between them. In DNA form, the CDR3 reads TGTGCCAGCAGCTTGAGGGGGACCAATGAGCAGTTCTTC. It specifies CASSLRGTNEQFF.

This clonotype was counted ten times or more. The rearrangement links TRBV6-1 to TRBJ1-3, with 8 bases matching TRBD1. Trimming cost V 5 bases and J 9 bases; bases outside gene matches: 9. Germline-derived CDR1 and CDR2 are MNHNS and SASEGT. The CDR3 consists of 14 residues. The CDR3 spells CASSSSGQAGTIYF. The CDR3 DNA reads TGTGCCAGCAGTTCATCGGGACAGGCAGGCACCATATATTTT.

The gene calls are TRBV10-3 and TRBJ2-1; 8 bases match TRBD2. The CDR3 has 15 residues. V was clipped by 3 bases and J by 6 bases; unmatched bases: 7. Germline V gene sequence: CDR1 ENHRY, CDR2 SYGVKD. Here the CDR3 reads CAISDTTSASNEQFF. In DNA form, the CDR3 reads TGTGCCATCAGTGATACGACTAGCGCAAGCAATGAGCAGTTCTTC.

The chain recombines TRBV7-9 with TRBJ2-3; TRBD2 agrees at 7 bases. After removal of 1 base from V and 2 bases from J, the junction contained 12 bases not matched to a gene. CDR1 is SEHNR, CDR2 FQNEAQ, per germline (reference sequence). This CDR3 has 18 amino acids. The CDR3 DNA reads TGTGCCAGCAGCTTAGGAGGCCTAGGGCGGGGGACCACAGATACGCAGTATTTT. As protein: CASSLGGLGRGTTDTQYF.

This clonotype has a handful of counts. V is TRBV11-3 and J is TRBJ2-1; D is possibly TRBD1 (6 bases). The CDR3 runs to 17 residues. Looked up from germline, CDR1 is SGHNT and CDR2 is YENEEA. V was cut by 1 base and J by 7 bases, with 20 bases left in between. CDR3 residues: CASSLVSDSRGWNEQFF. The CDR3 DNA sequence: TGTGCCAGCAGCTTAGTTTCCGACAGCAGGGGTTGGAATGAGCAGTTCTTC. Using reference TRBV11-3 and TRBJ2-1 for the parts outside the CDR3, the full variable domain is EAGVVQSPRYKIIEKKQPVAFWCNPISGHNTLYWYLQNLGQGPELLIRYENEEAVDDSQLPKDRFSAERLKGVDSTLKIQPAELGDSAVYLCASSLVSDSRGWNEQFFGPGTRLTVL.

The gene calls are TRBV2 and TRBJ2-1, with D tentatively TRBD1 or TRBD2 (5 bases each). Germline V gene sequence: CDR1 SNHLY, CDR2 FYNNEI. This CDR3 is built from 14 residues. V lost 5 bases, J lost 14 bases, and 22 bases lay in between. The CDR3 sequence is CASSLGTVGNKKFF. For the CDR3, the DNA is TGTGCCAGCAGTCTCGGGACGGTGGGAAATAAGAAGTTCTTC.

The chain recombines TRBV6-2 or TRBV6-3 with TRBJ2-3; TRBD1 matches 12 bases. The CDR3 is made up of 16 amino acids. Germline V gene data show CDR1 as MNHEY and CDR2 as SVGEGT. V lost 6 bases to trimming and J lost 5 bases; unmatched junction nucleotides: 9. CDR3 DNA: TGTGCCAGCAGCCCCGGGACAGGGGGCGGCGGAGATACGCAGTATTTT. This sequence encodes CASSPGTGGGGDTQYF.